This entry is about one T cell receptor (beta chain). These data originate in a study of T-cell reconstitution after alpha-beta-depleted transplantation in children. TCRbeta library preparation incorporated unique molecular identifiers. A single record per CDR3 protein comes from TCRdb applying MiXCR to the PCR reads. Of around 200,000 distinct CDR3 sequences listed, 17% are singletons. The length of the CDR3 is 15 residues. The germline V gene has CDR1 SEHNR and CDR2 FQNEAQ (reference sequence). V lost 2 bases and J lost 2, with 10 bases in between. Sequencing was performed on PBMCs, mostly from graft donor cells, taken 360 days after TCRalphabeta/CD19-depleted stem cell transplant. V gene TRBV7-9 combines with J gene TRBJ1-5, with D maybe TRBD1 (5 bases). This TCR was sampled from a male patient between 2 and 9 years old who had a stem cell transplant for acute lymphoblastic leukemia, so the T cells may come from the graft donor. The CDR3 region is CASSLLRDGNQPQHF. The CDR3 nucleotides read TGTGCCAGCAGCTTATTACGGGACGGCAATCAGCCCCAGCATTTT.